The 9 T cell receptor beta chains in this list originate from one sample, sequenced in a study of blood T cell repertoires in COVID-19. The table came from immunoSEQ multiplex PCR; TCRdb's copy has only in-frame clones and leaves some out. In the table there are around 26,000 clones, roughly four fifths of which are singletons. The specimen sequenced was peripheral blood. These receptors all come from a woman in her 70s with COVID-19, enrolled during active disease.

This clone was observed a few times. The V call is TRBV6-5, the J call TRBJ1-5; a possible D gene is TRBD1 (6 bases). Trimming took off 6 bases at V and 3 bases at J, with 12 bases between the two ends. The CDR3 consists of 14 residues. Germline V CDR1 and CDR2: MNHEY, SVGAGI. The CDR3 region is CASSLSGDNQPQHF. DNA for the CDR3: TGTGCCAGCAGCCTTTCAGGGGACAATCAGCCCCAGCATTTT.

The genes are TRBV29-1 and TRBJ2-1; 10 bases match TRBD2. Germline CDR1 is SQVTM and CDR2 is ANQGSEA. The CDR3 contains 14 residues. The junction had 7 bases not matched to a gene; V was cut back by 7 bases and J by 4 bases. CDR3 region: CSAIPSGGYNEQFF. Here the CDR3 DNA reads TGCAGCGCCATCCCTAGCGGGGGATACAATGAGCAGTTCTTC.

CDR3 protein: CASSRRAGNQPQHF. The CDR3 DNA sequence: TGTGCCAGCAGCAGGCGGGCAGGTAATCAGCCCCAGCATTTT. V gene TRBV5-6 combines with J gene TRBJ1-5; D is undetermined. CDR3 length: 14 residues. V shed 4 bases and J shed 4 bases, with 12 bases lying between them. Germline V gives CDR1 SGHDT, CDR2 YYEEEE.

This sequence joins TRBV5-4 and TRBJ1-2, with TRBD1 matching over 8 bases. In germline, CDR1 is SGHNT, CDR2 YYREEE (reference sequence). The J segment lost 6 bases and the V segment lost 2 bases, leaving 6 bases of the junction unmatched. This CDR3 region has 14 residues. The CDR3, as DNA: TGTGCCAGCAGCTTCCCTGGGACAGGAAATGGCTACACCTTC. Protein product: CASSFPGTGNGYTF.

This clone was seen only a few times. This chain connects TRBV29-1 to TRBJ1-1; the D is unclear. Trimming shortened V by 4 bases and J by 4 bases, and 10 bases separated the two germline ends. The CDR3 totals 12 residues. Germline CDR1 SQVTM, CDR2 ANQGSEA. DNA for the CDR3: TGCAGCGTTGGAGGGCTGAGCACTGAAGCTTTCTTT. Amino acids: CSVGGLSTEAFF.

CDR3 sequence: CASSQQANTEAFF. The CDR3 DNA reads as TGTGCCAGCAGCCAACAGGCGAACACTGAAGCTTTCTTT. The V and J genes are TRBV7-3 and TRBJ1-1, with a weak D call TRBD1 (5 bases). The V gene's germline CDR1 is SGHTA and CDR2 FQGTGA. Trimming shortened V by 5 bases and J by 1 base, and 8 bases separated the two germline ends. The CDR3 consists of 13 residues.

The chain joins TRBV11-2 to TRBJ2-3, with D perhaps TRBD2 (6 bases). Per germline, CDR1 SGHAT and CDR2 FQNNGV. The V end lost 5 bases, the J end lost 3 bases, and 18 bases lay between the germline ends. The CDR3 runs 16 residues. CDR3 loop: CASSPPFLGRTDTQYF. The CDR3 coding sequence is TGTGCCAGCAGCCCCCCTTTCCTTGGGAGGACAGATACGCAGTATTTT. Drawing the rest from reference TRBV11-2 and TRBJ2-3, the complete variable domain is EAGVAQSPRYKIIEKRQSVAFWCNPISGHATLYWYQQILGQGPKLLIQFQNNGVVDDSQLPKDRFSAERLKGVDSTLKIQPAKLEDSAVYLCASSPPFLGRTDTQYFGPGTRLTVL.

This clone was detected only a few times. The genes are TRBV15 and TRBJ2-3; 7 nucleotides agree with TRBD2. CDR1 and CDR2 (germline): LNHNV, YYDKDF (reference sequence). The CDR3 sequence is 16 residues long. V was pared by 1 base and J by 6 bases, with 10 bases of the junction left unmatched. The CDR3 reads CATSRGGNGGLDTQYF. The CDR3 bases are TGTGCCACCAGCAGAGGGGGAAACGGGGGGTTGGATACGCAGTATTTT.

The rearrangement joins TRBV2 to TRBJ2-3; the match to TRBD1 covers 9 bases. Germline values: CDR1 SNHLY, CDR2 FYNNEI. V lost 4 bases to trimming and J lost 4 bases; unmatched junction nucleotides: 3. The CDR3 loop spans 14 amino acids. The CDR3 DNA reads TGTGCCAGCAGTGGTACAGGGGGCGCAGATACGCAGTATTTT. This sequence encodes CASSGTGGADTQYF.